The source of this T cell receptor (beta chain) is a study of CD8+ T cells in alopecia areata. Study at large: Treated patients took oral tofacitinib at 5 to 10 mg twice daily. The tofacitinib course ran for 6 to 18 months and was followed by 6 months off drug. Study findings and constraints: Alopecia totalis/universalis scalp especially showed more expanded CD8+ clones than normal scalp.

A single count supports this clone. Antigen unknown. It was cDNA, reverse transcribed from extracted RNA, that served as the sequencing template. Profiled with immunoSEQ multiplex PCR; TCRdb holds only in-frame clones, not every one. Here the sample spans about 180,000 clones, 67% being singletons. The CDR3 sequence is 14 residues long. V shed 3 bases, J shed 8 bases, and the junction held 6 bases outside the gene matches. The V gene's germline CDR1 is SQVTM and CDR2 ANQGSEA. Researchers took lesional scalp punch biopsies and peripheral blood from people who were alopecia areata patients. The chain couples TRBV29-1 to TRBJ1-4, with 10 bases matching TRBD1. The sequence was collected from a human donor with alopecia areata. The specimen comprised CD8+ T cells sorted from blood, sampled at week 0. CDR3 in DNA: TGCAGCGTTGAGGGGCGGACAGGGGGGGAAAAACTGTTTTTT. Protein: CSVEGRTGGEKLFF.